The 7 T cell receptor beta chains below all came from one sample that was sequenced in a study of blood T cell repertoires in COVID-19. Sequencing used immunoSEQ multiplex PCR; TCRdb keeps in-frame clones, though not all of them. This table has tens of thousands of clones, roughly 73% appearing once. The material sequenced was peripheral blood. These receptors were collected from a man aged 80 or over with acute or convalescent COVID-19.

In its sample, this clone was seen a few times. The chain couples TRBV5-4 to TRBJ1-1; D gene ambiguous. The V end was cut by 5 bases, the J end by 1 base, with 9 bases between. CDR1 and CDR2 (germline): SGHNT, YYREEE (reference sequence). The CDR3 consists of 13 residues. The DNA of the CDR3 is TGTGCCAGCAGACTTAACAGGAACACTGAAGCTTTCTTT. Residues: CASRLNRNTEAFF.

This clone is medium-sized in the sample. The chain recombines TRBV19 with TRBJ1-4; 11 bases fit TRBD1. With V trimmed by 7 bases and J by 7 bases, 5 bases remained unmatched. Germline V gene data show CDR1 as LNHDA and CDR2 as SQIVND (reference sequence). This CDR3 spans 14 amino acids. For the CDR3, the DNA is TGTGCCAGTACGGACAGGGGGCGATCTGAAAAACTGTTTTTT. Translating gives CASTDRGRSEKLFF.

The V call is TRBV4-3, the J call TRBJ2-3; unclear D gene. This CDR3 is 15 amino acids long. Germline V gene data show CDR1 as LGHNA and CDR2 as YSLEER. Deletions cut 1 base from V and 1 base from J, with 9 bases between. The CDR3: CASSQGVFGTDTQYF. The CDR3 nucleotides are TGCGCCAGCAGCCAAGGAGTATTCGGCACAGATACGCAGTATTTT.

This clone was counted once. The chain links TRBV27 to TRBJ1-1; D is perhaps TRBD1 (5 bases). CDR1 and CDR2 (germline): MNHEY, SMNVEV (reference sequence). The V end was cut by 0 bases, the J end by 5 bases, with 7 bases between. This CDR3 has 13 residues. CDR3 region: CASSLSRQTEAFF. CDR3 bases: TGTGCCAGCAGTTTATCGAGACAGACTGAAGCTTTCTTT.

This clone was detected a few times. The chain links TRBV12-5 to TRBJ2-3, with TRBD2 matching 8 bases. J lost 3 bases, V lost 3 bases, and 2 bases had no gene match. This CDR3 is built from 14 residues. Germline assignment: CDR1 LGHNT and CDR2 FRNRAP. The CDR3 bases are TGTGCTAGTGGTTTAAGCGGGAGAACAGATACGCAGTATTTT. Translating it yields CASGLSGRTDTQYF.

Details on this clone: Mismatch with germline at one junction end may stem from a read error. The chain has TRBV3-1 (or the pseudogene TRBV3-2) and TRBJ1-6; possibly TRBD1 for D (6 bases). Per germline, CDR1 LGHDT and CDR2 YNNKEL (reference sequence). The CDR3 length is 12 residues. CDR3 sequence (DNA): TGTGCCAGCAGGCTACGGCAGGGGCTCTTCTACTTT. It translates to CASRLRQGLFYF.

This clone was picked up a small number of times. This sequence joins TRBV6-6 and TRBJ2-7, with a tentative D call TRBD1 (6 bases). The CDR3 totals 12 residues. Per germline, CDR1 MNHNY and CDR2 SVGAGI (reference sequence). The V end was cut by 7 bases, the J end by 6 bases, with 13 bases between. The CDR3 sequence is CASTRTGIEQYF. The CDR3 nucleotides are TGTGCCAGCACCCGAACAGGGATCGAGCAGTACTTC.